This TCR beta chain was observed in a study of technical replicates of blood from a handful of donors. Here immunoSEQ multiplex PCR was the method, and the copy in TCRdb shows in-frame clones only, minus some. The sample consists of 87,000 or so clones, under 95% of them appearing once. Germline V gene sequence: CDR1 MNHNY, CDR2 SVGAGI (reference sequence). CDR3 length equals 16 residues. Trimming at V came to 5 bases and at J to 2 bases, leaving 6 bases not matched to a gene. The sequenced sample consisted of T cells isolated from PBMCs. The genes are TRBV6-6 and TRBJ2-4; 10 nucleotides match TRBD1. The clonotype originates from a human donor in good health. CDR3 nucleotide sequence: TGTGCCAGCAGTCAGACAGGGGGCGCCTCCAAAAACATTCAGTACTTC. Translating gives CASSQTGGASKNIQYF.